A selection of T cell receptor beta chains follows, all from one sample in a study of OX40 agonist ivuxolimab in advanced cancers. Assay used: immunoSEQ multiplex PCR; TCRdb lists only in-frame clones, some missing. The repertoire holds 22,000 or so clones, about 85% seen once, with 25% in the top ten. The starting material was CD4+ or CD8+ T cells sorted from blood, obtained in a trial of the OX40 agonist ivuxolimab. These receptors originate from an adult with an advanced solid tumor such as melanoma, head and neck, liver or kidney cancer. Each CDR3 is given with its conserved first and last residue. The D gene is left open where the match is weak. Size is omitted from some rows. Given values are once, few, many or a class for expanded clones.

cdr3_aa cdr3_nt clone_size d_call j_call v_call
CASSLGAASYEQYF TGTGCCAGCAGCTTGGGGGCAGCTTCCTACGAGCAGTACTTC NA NA TRBJ2-7 TRBV5-8
CASSFRGTTEAFF TGTGCCAGTAGTTTCAGGGGGACCACTGAAGCTTTCTTT NA TRBD1 TRBJ1-1 TRBV19
CASSPGNTEAFF TGTGCCAGCAGCCCGGGAAACACTGAAGCTTTCTTT NA NA TRBJ1-1 TRBV11-3
CASSRDSTDTQYF TGTGCCAGCAGCCGGGACAGCACAGATACGCAGTATTTT NA NA TRBJ2-3 TRBV7-2
CASSDQGWDTQYF TGTGCCAGCAGTGACCAGGGGTGGGATACGCAGTATTTT NA NA TRBJ2-3 TRBV2
CASSSRDSSTDTQYF TGCGCCAGCAGCTCGCGGGACTCAAGCACAGATACGCAGTATTTT NA NA TRBJ2-3 TRBV5-1
CASSVPRLAEDTDTQYF TGTGCCAGCAGCGTACCGCGACTAGCGGAGGACACAGATACGCAGTATTTT NA TRBD2 TRBJ2-3 TRBV9
CASSSTEEQDTQYF TGTGCCAGCAGTTCGACGGAGGAGCAGGATACGCAGTATTTT once NA TRBJ2-3 TRBV6-5
CTSSQVIEGRANEQFF TGCACCAGCAGCCAAGTAATCGAGGGCCGGGCCAATGAGCAGTTCTTC NA NA TRBJ2-1 TRBV1
CASSKEGRNQPQHF TGTGCCAGCAGCAAAGAGGGTAGGAATCAGCCCCAGCATTTT NA NA TRBJ1-5 TRBV21-1
CASSYYGGDGEQYF TGTGCCAGCAGTTACTACGGCGGGGATGGAGAGCAGTACTTC NA NA TRBJ2-7 TRBV6-6